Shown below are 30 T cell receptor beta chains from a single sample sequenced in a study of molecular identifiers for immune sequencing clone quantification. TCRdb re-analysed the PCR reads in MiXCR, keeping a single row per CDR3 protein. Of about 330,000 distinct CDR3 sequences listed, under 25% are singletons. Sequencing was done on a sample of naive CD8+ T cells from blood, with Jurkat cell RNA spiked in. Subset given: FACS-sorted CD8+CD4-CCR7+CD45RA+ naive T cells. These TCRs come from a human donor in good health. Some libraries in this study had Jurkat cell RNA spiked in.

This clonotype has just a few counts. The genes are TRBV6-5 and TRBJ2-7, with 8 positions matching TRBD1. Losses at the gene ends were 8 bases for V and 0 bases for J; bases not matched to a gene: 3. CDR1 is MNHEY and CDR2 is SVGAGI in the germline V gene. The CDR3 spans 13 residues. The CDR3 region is CASGQGRSYEQYF. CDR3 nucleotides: TGTGCCAGCGGACAGGGCCGCTCCTACGAGCAGTACTTC.

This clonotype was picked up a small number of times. The DNA for the CDR3 is TGTGCCAGCTCGAAACTTTCCAGCACAGATACGCAGTATTTT. As protein: CASSKLSSTDTQYF. The chain has TRBV27 and TRBJ2-3; D unclear. CDR3 size: 14 residues. Germline V gene lookup returns CDR1 MNHEY and CDR2 SMNVEV (reference sequence). Trimming pared 8 bases from V and 0 bases from J, leaving 12 bases between.

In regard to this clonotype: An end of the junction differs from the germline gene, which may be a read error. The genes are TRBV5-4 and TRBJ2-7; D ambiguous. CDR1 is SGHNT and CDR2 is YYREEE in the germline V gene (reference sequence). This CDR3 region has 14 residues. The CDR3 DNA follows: TGTGACAGCAGCTTTAATCCGGATTCCTACGAGCAGTACTTC. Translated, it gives CDSSFNPDSYEQYF.

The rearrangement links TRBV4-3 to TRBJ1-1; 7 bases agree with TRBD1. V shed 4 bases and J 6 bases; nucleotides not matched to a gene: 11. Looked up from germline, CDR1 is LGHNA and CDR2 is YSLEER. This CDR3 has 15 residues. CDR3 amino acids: CASSPSFTGAPEAFF. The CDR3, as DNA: TGCGCCAGCAGCCCTTCTTTCACAGGGGCTCCTGAAGCTTTCTTT.

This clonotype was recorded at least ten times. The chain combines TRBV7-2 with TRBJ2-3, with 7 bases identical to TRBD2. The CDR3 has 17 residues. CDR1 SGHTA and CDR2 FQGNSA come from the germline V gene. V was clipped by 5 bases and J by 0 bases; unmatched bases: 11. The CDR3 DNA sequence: TGTGCCAGCAGCCCCCGGGACTACCTAGCTAGCACAGATACGCAGTATTTT. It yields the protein CASSPRDYLASTDTQYF.

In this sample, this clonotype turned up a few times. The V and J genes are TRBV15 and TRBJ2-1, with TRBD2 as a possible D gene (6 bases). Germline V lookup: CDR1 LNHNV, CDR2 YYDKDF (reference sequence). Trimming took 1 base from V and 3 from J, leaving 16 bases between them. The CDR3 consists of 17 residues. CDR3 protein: CATSRAEGRRDYNEQFF. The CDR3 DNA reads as TGTGCCACCAGCAGAGCTGAAGGACGGAGGGACTACAATGAGCAGTTCTTC.

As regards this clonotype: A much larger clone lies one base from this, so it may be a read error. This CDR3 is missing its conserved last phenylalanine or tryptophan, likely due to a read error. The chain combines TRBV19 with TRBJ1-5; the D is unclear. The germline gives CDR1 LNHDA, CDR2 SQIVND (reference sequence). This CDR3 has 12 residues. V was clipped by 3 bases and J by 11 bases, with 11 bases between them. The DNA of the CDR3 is TGTGCCAGTAGTATGGGAGGGCAGGCCCAGCATTAT. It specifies CASSMGGQAQHY.

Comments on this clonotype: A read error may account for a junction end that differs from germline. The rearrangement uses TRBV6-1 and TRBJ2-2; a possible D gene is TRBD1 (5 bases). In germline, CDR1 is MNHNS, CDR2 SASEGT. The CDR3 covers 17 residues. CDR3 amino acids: CASGDILGPRNTGELFF. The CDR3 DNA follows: TGTGCCAGCGGTGATATCTTGGGGCCAAGGAACACCGGGGAGCTGTTTTTT.

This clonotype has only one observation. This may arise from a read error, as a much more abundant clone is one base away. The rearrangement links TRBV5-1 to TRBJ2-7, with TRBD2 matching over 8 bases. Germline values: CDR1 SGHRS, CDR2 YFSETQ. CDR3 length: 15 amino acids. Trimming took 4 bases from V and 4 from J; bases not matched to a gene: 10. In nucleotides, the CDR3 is TGCGCCAGCAGCCAAGGACCAGCGGGAGTGTACGAGCAGTACTTC. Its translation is CASSQGPAGVYEQYF.

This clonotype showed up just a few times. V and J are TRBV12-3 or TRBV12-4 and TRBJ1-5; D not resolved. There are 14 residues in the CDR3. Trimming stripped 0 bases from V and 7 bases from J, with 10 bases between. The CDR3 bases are TGTGCCAGCAGTTTAGCGTCTAGGGTCCAGCCCCAGCATTTT. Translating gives CASSLASRVQPQHF.

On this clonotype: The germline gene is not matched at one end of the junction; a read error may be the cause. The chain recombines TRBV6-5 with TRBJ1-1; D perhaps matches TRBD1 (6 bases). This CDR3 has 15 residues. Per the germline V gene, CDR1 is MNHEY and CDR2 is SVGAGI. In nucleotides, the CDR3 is TGTGCCAGCAGTTACGTTGGGGGGGCTGGCACTGAAACTTTCTTT. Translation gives CASSYVGGAGTETFF.

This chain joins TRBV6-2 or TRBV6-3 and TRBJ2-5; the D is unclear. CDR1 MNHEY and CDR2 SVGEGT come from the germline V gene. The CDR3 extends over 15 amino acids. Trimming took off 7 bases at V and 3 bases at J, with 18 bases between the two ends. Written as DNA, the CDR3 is TGTGCCAGCACTGACCTCCCGTGGATGGAAGAGACCCAGTACTTC. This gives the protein CASTDLPWMEETQYF.

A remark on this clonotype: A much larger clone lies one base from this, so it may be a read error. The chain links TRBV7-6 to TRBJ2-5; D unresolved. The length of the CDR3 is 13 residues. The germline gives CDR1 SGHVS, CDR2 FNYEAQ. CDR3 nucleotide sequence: TGTGCCAGCAGCTTAGAGGCAGAAGAGACCCGGTACTTC. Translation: CASSLEAEETRYF. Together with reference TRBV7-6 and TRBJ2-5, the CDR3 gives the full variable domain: GAGVSQSPRYKVTKRGQDVALRCDPISGHVSLYWYRQALGQGPEFLTYFNYEAQQDKSGLPNDRFSAERPEGSISTLTIQRTEQRDSAMYRCASSLEAEETRYFGPGTRLLVL.

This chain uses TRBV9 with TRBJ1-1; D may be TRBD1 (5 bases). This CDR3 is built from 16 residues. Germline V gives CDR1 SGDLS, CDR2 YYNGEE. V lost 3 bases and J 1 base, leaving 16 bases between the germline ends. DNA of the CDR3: TGTGCCAGCAGCGGAGGCGGGCAGGGCGAGAACACTGAAGCTTTCTTT. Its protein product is CASSGGGQGENTEAFF.

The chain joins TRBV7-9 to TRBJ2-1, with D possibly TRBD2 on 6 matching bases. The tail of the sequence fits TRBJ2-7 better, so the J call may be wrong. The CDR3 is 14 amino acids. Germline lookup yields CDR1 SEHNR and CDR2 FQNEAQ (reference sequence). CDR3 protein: CASRARLAIHEQYF. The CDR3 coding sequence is TGTGCCAGCAGAGCGAGGCTAGCGATCCACGAGCAGTACTTC.

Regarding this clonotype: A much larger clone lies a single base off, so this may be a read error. CDR3: CASSLDPDSGNTIYF. The CDR3 DNA sequence: TGTGCCAGCAGCTTGGACCCAGATTCTGGAAACACCATATATTTT. The J gene is TRBJ1-3, the V gene TRBV5-4; D is unresolved. Per the germline V gene, CDR1 is SGHNT and CDR2 is YYREEE (reference sequence). The length of the CDR3 is 15 residues. V was pared by 0 bases and J by 1 base, with 8 bases between.

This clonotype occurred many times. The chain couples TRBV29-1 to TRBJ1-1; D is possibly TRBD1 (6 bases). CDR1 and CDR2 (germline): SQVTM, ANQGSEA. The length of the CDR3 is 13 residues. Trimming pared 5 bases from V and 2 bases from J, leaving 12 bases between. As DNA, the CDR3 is TGCAGCGTTTCAGACAGGCTAAACACTGAAGCTTTCTTT. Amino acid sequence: CSVSDRLNTEAFF.

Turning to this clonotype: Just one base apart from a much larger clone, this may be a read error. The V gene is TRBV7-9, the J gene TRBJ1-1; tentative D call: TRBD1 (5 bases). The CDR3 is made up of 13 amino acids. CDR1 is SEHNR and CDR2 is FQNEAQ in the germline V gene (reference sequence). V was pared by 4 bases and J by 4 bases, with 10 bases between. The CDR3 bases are TGTGCCAGCAGCTGTTCAGGGTTCACTGAAGCTTTCTTT. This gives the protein CASSCSGFTEAFF.

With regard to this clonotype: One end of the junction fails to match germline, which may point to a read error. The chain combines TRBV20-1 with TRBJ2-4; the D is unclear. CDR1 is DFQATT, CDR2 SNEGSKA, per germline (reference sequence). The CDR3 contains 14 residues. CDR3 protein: CNAQDGVAKNIQYF. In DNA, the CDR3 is TGCAATGCTCAAGACGGAGTAGCCAAAAACATTCAGTACTTC.

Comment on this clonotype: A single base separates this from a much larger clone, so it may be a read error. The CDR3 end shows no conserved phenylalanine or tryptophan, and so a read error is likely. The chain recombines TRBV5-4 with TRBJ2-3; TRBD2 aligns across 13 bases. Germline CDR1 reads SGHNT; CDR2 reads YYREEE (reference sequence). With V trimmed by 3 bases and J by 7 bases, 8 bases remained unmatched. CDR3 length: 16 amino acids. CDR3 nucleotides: TGTGCCAGCAGCTCACAACTAGCGGGAGGGCCAAATACGCAGTATTCT. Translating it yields CASSSQLAGGPNTQYS.

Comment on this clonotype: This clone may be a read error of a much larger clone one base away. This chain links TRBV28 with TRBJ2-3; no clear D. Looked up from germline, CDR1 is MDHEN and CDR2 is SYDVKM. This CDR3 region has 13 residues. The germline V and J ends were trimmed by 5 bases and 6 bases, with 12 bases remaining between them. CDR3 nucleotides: TGTGCCAGCAGTCAATATACCACTGATACGCAGTATTTT. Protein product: CASSQYTTDTQYF. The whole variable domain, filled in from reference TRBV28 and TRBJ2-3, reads DVKVTQSSRYLVKRTGEKVFLECVQDMDHENMFWYRQDPGLGLRLIYFSYDVKMKEKGDIPEGYSVSREKKERFSLILESASTNQTSMYLCASSQYTTDTQYFGPGTRLTVL.

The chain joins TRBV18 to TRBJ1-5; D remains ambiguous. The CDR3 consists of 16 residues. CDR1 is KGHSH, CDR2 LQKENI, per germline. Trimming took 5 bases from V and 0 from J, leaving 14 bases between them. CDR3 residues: CASSITDTNSNQPQHF. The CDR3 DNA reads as TGTGCCAGCTCAATCACCGACACGAATAGCAATCAGCCCCAGCATTTT.

CDR3 region: CASGSVPSGDRTSTDTQYF. The CDR3 region has the DNA TGTGCCAGCGGCTCCGTACCTAGCGGGGACCGCACTAGCACAGATACGCAGTATTTT. The chain couples TRBV7-6 to TRBJ2-3; 9 nucleotides line up with TRBD2. Germline V lookup: CDR1 SGHVS, CDR2 FNYEAQ. V was pared by 8 bases and J by 0 bases, with 18 bases of the junction left unmatched. The CDR3 contains 19 residues.

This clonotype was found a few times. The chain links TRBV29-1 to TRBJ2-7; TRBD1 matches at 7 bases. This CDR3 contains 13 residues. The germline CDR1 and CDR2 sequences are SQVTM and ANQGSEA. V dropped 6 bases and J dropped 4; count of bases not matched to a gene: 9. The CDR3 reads CSVETGSEYEQYF. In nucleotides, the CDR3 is TGCAGCGTGGAGACAGGGAGCGAGTACGAGCAGTACTTC.

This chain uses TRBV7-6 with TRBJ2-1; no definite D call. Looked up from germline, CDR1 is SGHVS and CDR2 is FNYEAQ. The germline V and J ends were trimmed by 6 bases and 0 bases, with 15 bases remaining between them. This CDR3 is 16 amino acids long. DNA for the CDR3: TGTGCCAGCAGTCACCCCGGCCTGAGCTCCTACAATGAGCAGTTCTTC. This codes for CASSHPGLSSYNEQFF.

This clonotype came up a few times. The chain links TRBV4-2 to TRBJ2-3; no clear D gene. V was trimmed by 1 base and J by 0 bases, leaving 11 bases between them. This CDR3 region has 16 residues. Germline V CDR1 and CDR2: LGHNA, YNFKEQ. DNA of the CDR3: TGTGCCAGCAGCCAAGTACCTTTTCAGAGCACAGATACGCAGTATTTT. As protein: CASSQVPFQSTDTQYF.

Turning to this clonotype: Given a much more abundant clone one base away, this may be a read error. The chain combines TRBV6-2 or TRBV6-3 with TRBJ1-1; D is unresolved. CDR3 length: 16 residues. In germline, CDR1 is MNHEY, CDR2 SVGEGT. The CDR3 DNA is TGTGCCAGCAGTCCCACTACGGTAGAAATGAACTCTGAAGCTTCCTTT. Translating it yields CASSPTTVEMNSEASF.

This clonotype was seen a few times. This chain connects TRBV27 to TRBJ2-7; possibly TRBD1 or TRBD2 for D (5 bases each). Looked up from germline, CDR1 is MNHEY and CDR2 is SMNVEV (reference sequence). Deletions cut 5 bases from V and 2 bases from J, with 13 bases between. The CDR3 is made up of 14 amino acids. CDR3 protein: CASSIRDRAYEQYF. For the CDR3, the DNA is TGTGCCAGCAGTATAAGGGACCGCGCCTACGAGCAGTACTTC.

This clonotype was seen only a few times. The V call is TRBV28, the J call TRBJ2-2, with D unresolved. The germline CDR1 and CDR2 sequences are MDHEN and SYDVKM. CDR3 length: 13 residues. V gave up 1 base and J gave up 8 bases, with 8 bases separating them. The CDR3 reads CASSLSSRGELFF. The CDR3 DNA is TGTGCCAGCAGTTTATCTTCCAGAGGGGAGCTGTTTTTT.

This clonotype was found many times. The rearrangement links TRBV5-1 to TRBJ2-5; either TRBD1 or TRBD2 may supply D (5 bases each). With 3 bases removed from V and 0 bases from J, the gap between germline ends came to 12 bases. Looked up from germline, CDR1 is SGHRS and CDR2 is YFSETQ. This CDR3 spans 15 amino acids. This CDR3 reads CASSSGRMYQETQYF. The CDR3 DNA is TGCGCCAGCAGCTCGGGACGGATGTACCAAGAGACCCAGTACTTC.